This TCR beta chain was retrieved from a study of glioma-infiltrating T cells. Overall study findings and caveats: Only very few CDR3 sequences appeared in both tissue and blood. Tissue-blood divergence was below expectation in non-neoplastic patients, above in gliomas.

Amplification of TCR alpha and beta CDR3 regions from RNA used iRepertoire nested multiplex PCR. Tissue mRNA or PBMC total RNA, about 90-450 ng, went into one-step reverse transcription and amplification. TCRdb redid the calling of the multiplex PCR reads with MiXCR, one entry per CDR3 protein. The sample shows about 140,000 distinct CDR3 sequences, about two fifths of them seen only once. Deletions cut 1 base from V and 3 bases from J, with 5 bases between. Germline V gene sequence: CDR1 SGHAT, CDR2 FQDESV (reference sequence). The CDR3 sequence is 13 residues long. A remark on this clonotype: Its specificity is unknown.

The sample taken for sequencing was glioma tissue, nonneoplastic brain tissue, or PBMCs (not recorded which). This clonotype was obtained from a human donor with low-grade glioma or glioblastoma, undergoing nonglioma brain surgery, or in good health (not recorded which). This chain joins TRBV11-1 and TRBJ2-3; D is possibly TRBD1 (5 bases). The CDR3 loop reads CASSLGTTDTQYF. The DNA of the CDR3 is TGTGCCAGCAGCTTAGGGACAACAGATACGCAGTATTTT. Full variable domain (outside the CDR3, taken from reference TRBV11-1 and TRBJ2-3): EAEVAQSPRYKITEKSQAVAFWCDPISGHATLYWYRQILGQGPELLVQFQDESVVDDSQLPKDRFSAERLKGVDSTLKIQPAELGDSAMYLCASSLGTTDTQYFGPGTRLTVL.